These 13 T cell receptor beta chains were all obtained from the same sample, sequenced in a study of shared clonotypes between healthy human individuals. The table came from immunoSEQ multiplex PCR; TCRdb's copy has only in-frame clones and leaves some out. The profile shows fewer than 650,000 clones, 76% of them singletons. The sequenced sample consisted of PBMCs. These receptor sequences come from a woman in her thirties or forties in good health. Some clones in this sample may be carry-over from other donors' samples.

V gene TRBV5-1 combines with J gene TRBJ2-7, with D tentatively TRBD1 (5 bases). V lost 0 bases and J 2 bases, leaving 9 bases between the germline ends. The germline V gene has CDR1 SGHRS and CDR2 YFSETQ. This CDR3 is built from 14 residues. DNA for the CDR3: TGCGCCAGCAGCTTGGAAGACAGAACCTACGAGCAGTACTTC. The encoded protein is CASSLEDRTYEQYF.

The chain carries TRBV10-3 and TRBJ2-7; 11 positions agree with TRBD2. Germline V gene lookup returns CDR1 ENHRY and CDR2 SYGVKD. The CDR3 loop spans 14 amino acids. V was clipped by 6 bases and J by 5 bases; unmatched bases: 6. The CDR3 sequence: CAIRAGTSGDEQYF. The CDR3 nucleotides read TGTGCCATCAGGGCCGGGACTAGCGGCGACGAGCAGTACTTC.

V and J are TRBV19 and TRBJ1-1, with a tentative D call TRBD1 (5 bases). With 5 bases removed from V and 0 bases from J, the gap between germline ends came to 22 bases. The CDR3 length is 18 residues. CDR1 and CDR2 (germline): LNHDA, SQIVND (reference sequence). The CDR3: CASSLHRFSFSLNTEAFF. The DNA of the CDR3 is TGTGCCAGTAGTCTCCACAGGTTCTCCTTCTCTTTGAACACTGAAGCTTTCTTT. Looking up the rest from reference TRBV19 and TRBJ1-1 gives the full variable domain: DGGITQSPKYLFRKEGQNVTLSCEQNLNHDAMYWYRQDPGQGLRLIYYSQIVNDFQKGDIAEGYSVSREKKESFPLTVTSAQKNPTAFYLCASSLHRFSFSLNTEAFFGQGTRLTVV.

The chain joins TRBV5-1 to TRBJ2-5; a weak D match, TRBD2 (6 bases). CDR3 size: 14 residues. Looked up from germline, CDR1 is SGHRS and CDR2 is YFSETQ. V was trimmed by 6 bases and J by 2 bases, leaving 14 bases between them. The CDR3 loop reads CASKTGEGQETQYF. The CDR3 coding sequence is TGCGCCAGCAAAACGGGGGAAGGGCAAGAGACCCAGTACTTC.

As for this clone: A much more abundant neighbour one base away suggests this may be a read error. V and J are TRBV7-9 and TRBJ2-7; D is unclear. V lost 5 bases and J lost 6, with 14 bases in between. The CDR3 has 13 amino acids. CDR1 SEHNR and CDR2 FQNEAQ come from the germline V gene (reference sequence). CDR3 region: CASSPQVGREQYF. The CDR3 DNA reads TGTGCCAGCAGCCCCCAGGTGGGTCGCGAGCAGTACTTC.

This sequence joins TRBV28 and TRBJ2-3; a possible D gene is TRBD1 (5 bases). Germline-derived CDR1 and CDR2 are MDHEN and SYDVKM. The ends were cut back, 7 bases at V and 1 base at J, with 15 bases in the middle. The CDR3 has 15 residues. CDR3 in DNA: TGTGCCAGCACCCCCTGGCAGGGCGGCACAGATACGCAGTATTTT. The encoded protein is CASTPWQGGTDTQYF.

The V gene is TRBV5-4, the J gene TRBJ2-3; 11 bases map to TRBD2. Unmatched junction bases numbered 7, after V lost 4 bases and J lost 3 bases. Per germline, CDR1 SGHNT and CDR2 YYREEE (reference sequence). The CDR3 covers 16 residues. Here the CDR3 reads CASSHKLAGVTDTQYF. CDR3 nucleotide sequence: TGTGCCAGCAGCCACAAACTAGCGGGAGTGACAGATACGCAGTATTTT.

V and J are TRBV18 and TRBJ2-1; TRBD1 agrees at 9 bases. After removal of 3 bases from V and 9 bases from J, the junction contained 3 bases not matched to a gene. CDR1 and CDR2 from the germline V gene are KGHSH and LQKENI. This CDR3 spans 13 amino acids. CDR3 loop: CASSPTGGVEQFF. The CDR3 nucleotides are TGTGCCAGCTCACCCACAGGGGGCGTTGAGCAGTTCTTC. Full variable domain (outside the CDR3, taken from reference TRBV18 and TRBJ2-1): NAGVMQNPRHLVRRRGQEARLRCSPMKGHSHVYWYRQLPEEGLKFMVYLQKENIIDESGMPKERFSAEFPKEGPSILRIQQVVRGDSAAYFCASSPTGGVEQFFGPGTRLTVL.

The rearrangement joins TRBV19 to TRBJ2-7, with 11 bases matching TRBD2. Germline V gives CDR1 LNHDA, CDR2 SQIVND (reference sequence). The junction had 5 bases not matched to a gene; V was cut back by 5 bases and J by 2 bases. The CDR3 is 15 amino acids. The CDR3 nucleotides read TGTGCCAGTAGTCCTAGGACTAGCGGGCCCTACGAGCAGTACTTC. Protein product: CASSPRTSGPYEQYF. The whole variable domain, remainder taken from reference TRBV19 and TRBJ2-7, is DGGITQSPKYLFRKEGQNVTLSCEQNLNHDAMYWYRQDPGQGLRLIYYSQIVNDFQKGDIAEGYSVSREKKESFPLTVTSAQKNPTAFYLCASSPRTSGPYEQYFGPGTRLTVT.

This clone has more than one count but fewer than ten. V is TRBV4-3 and J is TRBJ2-2; D might be TRBD2 (5 bases). This CDR3 is 14 amino acids long. V was cut by 3 bases and J by 4 bases, with 9 bases left in between. Germline CDR1 and CDR2: LGHNA and YSLEER. The CDR3 is CASSHGVGTGELFF. The CDR3 DNA is TGCGCCAGCAGCCACGGGGTCGGCACCGGGGAGCTGTTTTTT.

This chain joins TRBV30 and TRBJ1-3; the D is unclear. Trimming stripped 4 bases from V and 0 bases from J, with 10 bases between. The CDR3 is 14 residues long. The germline CDR1 and CDR2 sequences are GTSNPN and SVGIG (reference sequence). CDR3 region: CAWKPGSSGNTIYF. CDR3 nucleotides: TGTGCCTGGAAGCCGGGATCCTCTGGAAACACCATATATTTT.

The gene calls are TRBV4-1 and TRBJ2-3, with 8 bases lining up with TRBD2. Germline V CDR1 and CDR2: MGHRA, YSYEKL. The ends lost 5 bases at V and 2 bases at J; junction bases unmatched: 6. The CDR3 covers 15 residues. The CDR3 reads CASSTLAATTDTQYF. DNA of the CDR3: TGCGCCAGCAGCACACTAGCGGCCACCACAGATACGCAGTATTTT.

The rearrangement uses TRBV29-1 and TRBJ2-5, with TRBD2 matching 14 bases. The CDR3 has 15 amino acids. CDR1 SQVTM and CDR2 ANQGSEA come from the germline V gene. With V trimmed by 4 bases and J by 5 bases, 6 bases remained unmatched. For the CDR3, the DNA is TGCAGCGTTGTCGTGGGACTAGCGGGAGCGGAGACCCAGTACTTC. Translated, it gives CSVVVGLAGAETQYF.